This passage covers 6 T cell receptor beta chains from one sample sequenced in a study of control samples from healthy donors and cancer patients. Sequencing was performed with immunoSEQ multiplex PCR; in TCRdb, only in-frame clones are kept and a portion is missing. The repertoire has about 49,000 clones, 80% to 90% of them found once; the top ten carry about 3%. Source material: PBMCs. These receptors were obtained from a woman in her forties or fifties with lung cancer.

The chain carries TRBV11-2 and TRBJ1-2; D call uncertain. The germline V and J ends were trimmed by 4 bases and 3 bases, with 6 bases remaining between them. Germline CDR1 is SGHAT and CDR2 is FQNNGV. The CDR3 is 12 amino acids. CDR3 loop: CASSSDDYGYTF. CDR3 in DNA: TGTGCCAGCAGCTCGGACGACTATGGCTACACCTTC.

This clone was detected only a few times. The V gene is TRBV29-1, the J gene TRBJ1-1; D gene unclear. This CDR3 comprises 11 residues. Trimming took off 6 bases at V and 1 base at J, with 6 bases between the two ends. Germline values: CDR1 SQVTM, CDR2 ANQGSEA. The CDR3 loop is CSVRGNTEAFF. CDR3 DNA: TGCAGCGTCCGCGGGAACACTGAAGCTTTCTTT.

The chain employs TRBV4-1 and TRBJ1-1; tentative D call: TRBD1 (6 bases). This CDR3 contains 13 residues. The germline gives CDR1 MGHRA, CDR2 YSYEKL. V was pared by 3 bases and J by 8 bases, with 13 bases between. The DNA for the CDR3 is TGCGCCAGCAGCCAGGCCGGACAGCTGGAAGCTTTCTTT. This encodes CASSQAGQLEAFF.

The table lists this clone with a count of one. The rearrangement joins TRBV6-5 to TRBJ2-7, with D perhaps matching TRBD1 (7 bases). This CDR3 region has 13 residues. Germline CDR1 reads MNHEY; CDR2 reads SVGAGI. Trimming removed 6 bases at V and 5 bases at J, with 14 bases between. CDR3 coding DNA: TGTGCCAGCAGAACCCAGGGGGGCCACGAGCAGTACTTC. Translating gives CASRTQGGHEQYF.

The chain recombines TRBV28 with TRBJ1-1; 7 bases agree with TRBD1. CDR3 length: 15 amino acids. V dropped 6 bases and J dropped 1; count of bases not matched to a gene: 8. In germline, CDR1 is MDHEN, CDR2 SYDVKM. This CDR3 is CASSQTGSGNTEAFF. The CDR3 bases are TGTGCCAGCAGCCAGACAGGGTCTGGGAACACTGAAGCTTTCTTT. The full variable domain, rest sourced from reference TRBV28 and TRBJ1-1, is DVKVTQSSRYLVKRTGEKVFLECVQDMDHENMFWYRQDPGLGLRLIYFSYDVKMKEKGDIPEGYSVSREKKERFSLILESASTNQTSMYLCASSQTGSGNTEAFFGQGTRLTVV.

The V gene is TRBV7-9, the J gene TRBJ1-2; D possibly corresponds to TRBD1 (6 bases). CDR1 is SEHNR, CDR2 FQNEAQ, per germline (reference sequence). Trimming removed 1 base from V and 4 bases from J, with 10 bases in between. This CDR3 has 14 residues. CDR3 bases: TGTGCCAGCAGCTTAGGACAGGCCTCCTATGGCTACACCTTC. Protein sequence: CASSLGQASYGYTF.